This TCR beta chain was identified during a study of cytomegalovirus exposure and HLA in healthy donors. 13 Jbeta primers and 60 Vbeta primers were used for the PCR. Clones were sequenced by immunoSEQ multiplex PCR, and TCRdb holds only the in-frame ones, with some missing. This sample has roughly 150,000 clones, with approximately 80% found just once. CDR3 length equals 16 residues. This sequence was found in a man between 45 and 60 years old in good health and CMV-seropositive. Sequenced: PBMCs. The chain joins TRBV21-1 to TRBJ1-5; the table's D call of TRBD1 was not tested on the DNA. TRBV21-1 is a pseudogene segment. CDR3 sequence reads: CARRDRGNYSNQPQHF. The CDR3 nucleotides are TGTGCCCGAAGGGACAGGGGGAATTATAGCAATCAGCCCCAGCATTTT.